This T cell receptor beta chain was sequenced in a study of T cells after yellow fever vaccination. Unmatched junction bases numbered 8, after V lost 6 bases and J lost 0 bases. Germline V lookup: CDR1 ENHRY, CDR2 SYGVKD. The CDR3 contains 15 residues. Via MiXCR, TCRdb re-called the 5' RACE reads, giving one row per CDR3 protein. Among 20,000 to 30,000 distinct CDR3 sequences listed, roughly 4.5% were seen once. This clonotype has ten or more counts. Source: PBMCs, either bulk or a sorted T-cell subset (CD4+, CD8+, memory, or dextramer-sorted; not recorded which), taken on the day of the yellow fever booster vaccination. The TCR originated in a man between 18 and 35 years old who received the YFV17D yellow fever vaccine. The V gene is TRBV10-3, the J gene TRBJ2-7; 7 nucleotides agree with TRBD1. CDR3 bases: TGTGCCATCAGCGTAGACAGGACAGGCTCCTACGAGCAGTACTTC. This gives the protein CAISVDRTGSYEQYF.